A single T cell receptor (beta chain) is shown here with its context. Its antigen is not identified. The V gene lost 4 bases and the J gene lost 8 bases, with 17 bases spanning the gap. CDR1 is MNHNS, CDR2 SASEGT, per germline. CDR3 size: 15 residues. This record belongs to a study of cytomegalovirus exposure and HLA in healthy donors. Study results and limitations: V- and J-gene trimming in TCR beta was tied to a missense DCLRE1C variant by an analysis performed later. Earlier analysis found most TCR beta V segments productive about 87% or about 30% of the time.

The donors were healthy bone marrow donors. Use of 60 Vbeta and 13 Jbeta primers characterized the PCR. Using immunoSEQ multiplex PCR, the repertoire was profiled, and TCRdb retains in-frame clones only, with some absent. The sample comprises more than 150,000 clones, around 76% of which are singletons, and 2% to 2.5% rests with the top ten. What was sequenced was PBMCs. This sequence joins TRBV6-1 and TRBJ1-4; tentatively, D is TRBD1 (6 bases). This TCR was sampled from a woman in her thirties in good health and CMV-seropositive. The CDR3 protein is CASSGGATGGEKLFF. The CDR3 region has the DNA TGTGCCAGCAGTGGGGGGGCGACGGGGGGCGAAAAACTGTTTTTT.